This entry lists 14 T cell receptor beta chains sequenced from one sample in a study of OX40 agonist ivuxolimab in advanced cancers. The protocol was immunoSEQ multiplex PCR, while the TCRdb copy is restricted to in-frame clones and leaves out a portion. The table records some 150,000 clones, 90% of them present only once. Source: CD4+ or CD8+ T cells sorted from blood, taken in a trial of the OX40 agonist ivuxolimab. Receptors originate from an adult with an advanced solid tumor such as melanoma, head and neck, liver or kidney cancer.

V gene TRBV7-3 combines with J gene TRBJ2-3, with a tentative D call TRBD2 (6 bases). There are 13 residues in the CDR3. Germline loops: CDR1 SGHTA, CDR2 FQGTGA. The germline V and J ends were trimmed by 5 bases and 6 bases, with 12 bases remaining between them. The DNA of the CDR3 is TGTGCCAGCAGCGCCGGGACTTCGGATACGCAGTATTTT. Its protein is CASSAGTSDTQYF.

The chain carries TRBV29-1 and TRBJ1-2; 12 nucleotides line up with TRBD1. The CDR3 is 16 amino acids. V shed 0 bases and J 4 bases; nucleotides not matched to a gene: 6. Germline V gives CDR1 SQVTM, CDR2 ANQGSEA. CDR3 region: CSVEDGTGGAGYGYTF. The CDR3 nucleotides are TGCAGCGTTGAAGACGGGACAGGGGGCGCCGGCTATGGCTACACCTTC.

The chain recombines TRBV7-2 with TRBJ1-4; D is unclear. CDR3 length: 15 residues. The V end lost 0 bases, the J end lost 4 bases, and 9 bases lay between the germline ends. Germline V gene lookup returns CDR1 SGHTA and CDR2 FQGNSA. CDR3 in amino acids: CASSLAGRDNEKLFF. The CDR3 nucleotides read TGTGCCAGCAGCTTAGCGGGAAGAGATAATGAAAAACTGTTTTTT.

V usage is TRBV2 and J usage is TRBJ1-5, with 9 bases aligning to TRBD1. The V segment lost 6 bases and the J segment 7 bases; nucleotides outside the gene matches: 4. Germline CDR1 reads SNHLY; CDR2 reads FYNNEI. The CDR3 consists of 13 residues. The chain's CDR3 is CASRGTGYQPQHF. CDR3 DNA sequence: TGTGCCAGCAGAGGGACAGGGTACCAGCCCCAGCATTTT.

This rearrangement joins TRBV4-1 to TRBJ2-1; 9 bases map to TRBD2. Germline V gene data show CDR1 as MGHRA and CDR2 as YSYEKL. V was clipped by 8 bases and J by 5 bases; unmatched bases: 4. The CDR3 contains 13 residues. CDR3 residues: CASLGLAHNEQFF. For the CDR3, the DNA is TGCGCCAGCCTCGGACTAGCGCACAATGAGCAGTTCTTC.

As DNA, the CDR3 is TGTGCCACCAGCATTGGGGGATTGAGGCCTAGCAATCAGCCCCAGCATTTT. Its translation is CATSIGGLRPSNQPQHF. The chain uses TRBV15 and TRBJ1-5, with TRBD1 as a possible D gene (5 bases). The ends were cut back, 4 bases at V and 0 bases at J, with 16 bases in the middle. CDR3 length: 17 amino acids. From germline, CDR1 is LNHNV and CDR2 YYDKDF (reference sequence).

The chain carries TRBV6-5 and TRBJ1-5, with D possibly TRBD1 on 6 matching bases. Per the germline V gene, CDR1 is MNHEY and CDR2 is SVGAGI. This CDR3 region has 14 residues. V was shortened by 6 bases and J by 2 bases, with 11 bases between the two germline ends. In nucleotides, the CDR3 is TGTGCCAGCAGCTACAGGGTCGGCAATCAGCCCCAGCATTTT. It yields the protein CASSYRVGNQPQHF.

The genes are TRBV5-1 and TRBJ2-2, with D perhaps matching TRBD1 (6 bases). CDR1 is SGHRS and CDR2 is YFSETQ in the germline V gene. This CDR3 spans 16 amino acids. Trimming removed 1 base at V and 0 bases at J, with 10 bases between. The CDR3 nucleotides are TGCGCCAGCAGCTTGACAGACAGGACGAACACCGGGGAGCTGTTTTTT. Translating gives CASSLTDRTNTGELFF.

In DNA form, the CDR3 reads TGTGCCTGGGGCAGCAGGGGATCACTCTATAATTCACCCCTCCACTTT. Amino acid sequence: CAWGSRGSLYNSPLHF. The chain recombines TRBV30 with TRBJ1-6; the D gene is possibly TRBD1 (6 bases). This CDR3 has 16 residues. V lost 5 bases and J lost 3, with 17 bases in between. Per germline, CDR1 GTSNPN and CDR2 SVGIG (reference sequence).

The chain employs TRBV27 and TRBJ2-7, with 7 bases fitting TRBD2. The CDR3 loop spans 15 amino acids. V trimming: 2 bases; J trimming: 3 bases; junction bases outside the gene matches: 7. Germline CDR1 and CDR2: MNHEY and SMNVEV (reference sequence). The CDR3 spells CASSLLPSGGYEQYF. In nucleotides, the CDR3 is TGTGCCAGCAGTTTACTCCCTTCGGGGGGCTACGAGCAGTACTTC.

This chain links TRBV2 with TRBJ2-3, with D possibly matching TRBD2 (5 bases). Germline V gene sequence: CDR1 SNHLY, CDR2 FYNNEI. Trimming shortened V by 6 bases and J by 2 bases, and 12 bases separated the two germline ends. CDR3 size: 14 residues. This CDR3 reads CASRGVGYTDTQYF. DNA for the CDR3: TGTGCCAGCAGGGGAGTGGGATACACAGATACGCAGTATTTT.

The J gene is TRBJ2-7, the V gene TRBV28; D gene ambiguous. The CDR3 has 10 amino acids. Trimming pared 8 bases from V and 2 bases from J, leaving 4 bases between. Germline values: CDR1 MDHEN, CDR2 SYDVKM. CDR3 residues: CASGTYEQYF. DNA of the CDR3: TGTGCCAGCGGGACCTACGAGCAGTACTTC.

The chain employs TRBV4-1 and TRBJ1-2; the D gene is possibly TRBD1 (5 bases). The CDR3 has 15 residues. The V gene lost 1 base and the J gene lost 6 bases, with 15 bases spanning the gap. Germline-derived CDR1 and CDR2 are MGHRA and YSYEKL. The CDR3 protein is CASSQGSGQGHGYTF. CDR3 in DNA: TGCGCCAGCAGCCAAGGGTCGGGGCAGGGACATGGCTACACCTTC.

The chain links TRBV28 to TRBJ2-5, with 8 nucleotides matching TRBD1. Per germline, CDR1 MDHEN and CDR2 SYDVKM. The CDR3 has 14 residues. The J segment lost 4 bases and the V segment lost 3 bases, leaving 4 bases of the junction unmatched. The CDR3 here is CASSFRQGLETQYF. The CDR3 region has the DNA TGTGCCAGCAGTTTCCGACAGGGGTTAGAGACCCAGTACTTC.